These 13 T cell receptor beta chains originate from one sample sequenced in a study of response to subunit inactivated influenza vaccine. From the RT-PCR reads, TCRdb called clonotypes with MiXCR, one entry per CDR3 protein. Here the sample spans some 570,000 distinct CDR3 sequences, about 10% being singletons. These data also formed part of another study, on T cells expressing NK-cell markers. That work states: Template switching by 5'RACE with UMIs generated the TCR beta cDNA.

This sample comprised PBMCs from blood, obtained on the day of vaccination. These receptor sequences come from a man over 45 who received an inactivated influenza vaccine.

The table lists this clonotype with a few counts. The genes are TRBV30 and TRBJ2-7; D ambiguous. The V and J ends lost 0 bases and 6 bases respectively, with 6 bases between them. The germline V gene has CDR1 GTSNPN and CDR2 SVGIG (reference sequence). This CDR3 has 11 amino acids. The CDR3 region has the DNA TGTGCCTGGAGTGTATCGCTCGAGCAGTACTTC. Amino acid sequence: CAWSVSLEQYF.

This rearrangement joins TRBV13 to TRBJ2-5; TRBD1 matches 8 bases. Unmatched junction bases numbered 5, after V lost 1 base and J lost 4 bases. Germline V CDR1 and CDR2: PRHDT, FYEKMQ (reference sequence). The CDR3 sequence is 15 residues long. The CDR3, as DNA: TGTGCCAGCAGCTTAGATGCAGGGGGCATAGAGACCCAGTACTTC. Translation gives CASSLDAGGIETQYF.

The J gene is TRBJ2-3, the V gene TRBV5-1, with a weak D call TRBD2 (5 bases). The CDR3 is made up of 15 amino acids. Trimming cost V 1 base and J 1 base, with 10 bases left between them. Germline CDR1 reads SGHRS; CDR2 reads YFSETQ. The chain's CDR3 is CASSLHAGGTDTQYF. The CDR3 DNA is TGCGCCAGCAGCTTGCATGCGGGTGGCACAGATACGCAGTATTTT.

A few counts support this clonotype. The chain combines TRBV2 with TRBJ1-2; D gene unclear. V shed 5 bases and J shed 4 bases, with 17 bases lying between them. The CDR3 has 15 amino acids. The germline gives CDR1 SNHLY, CDR2 FYNNEI. The CDR3: CASSQRRTTSYGYTF. For the CDR3, the DNA is TGTGCCAGCAGTCAAAGACGGACGACCTCCTATGGCTACACCTTC.

The chain is built from TRBV20-1 and TRBJ2-7; 8 bases map to TRBD2. The CDR3 has 14 residues. CDR1 DFQATT and CDR2 SNEGSKA come from the germline V gene (reference sequence). V lost 6 bases, J lost 0 bases, and 7 bases stayed unmatched. The CDR3 region is CSATGLAHSYEQYF. The CDR3 DNA reads as TGCAGTGCCACCGGACTAGCACACTCCTACGAGCAGTACTTC.

The chain recombines TRBV9 with TRBJ2-6, with 9 positions matching TRBD2. The CDR3 totals 19 residues. J was trimmed by 0 bases and V by 3 bases; bases with no gene match: 10. Germline V gene data show CDR1 as SGDLS and CDR2 as YYNGEE. The CDR3, as DNA: TGTGCCAGCAGCGACCTAGCGGGGCGGTATTACTCTGGGGCCAACGTCCTGACTTTC. Amino acids: CASSDLAGRYYSGANVLTF. The whole variable domain, remainder taken from reference TRBV9 and TRBJ2-6, is DSGVTQTPKHLITATGQRVTLRCSPRSGDLSVYWYQQSLDQGLQFLIQYYNGEERAKGNILERFSAQQFPDLHSELNLSSLELGDSALYFCASSDLAGRYYSGANVLTFGAGSRLTVL.

Turning to this clonotype: A much larger clone lies one base from this, so it may be a read error. The genes are TRBV7-8 and TRBJ2-1, with 7 bases aligning to TRBD1. V lost 5 bases, J lost 9 bases, and 10 bases stayed unmatched. Germline values: CDR1 SGHVS, CDR2 FQNEAQ. This CDR3 has 14 amino acids. CDR3 in amino acids: CASSLHDRDSEQFF. DNA for the CDR3: TGTGCCAGCAGCCTTCACGACAGGGACAGTGAGCAGTTCTTC.

V gene TRBV7-2 combines with J gene TRBJ2-7; weak D call: TRBD2 (6 bases). Germline V CDR1 and CDR2: SGHTA, FQGNSA. There are 14 residues in the CDR3. V shed 5 bases and J shed 3 bases, with 14 bases lying between them. CDR3 protein: CASSRPGLDYEQYF. CDR3 sequence (DNA): TGTGCCAGCAGCCGACCGGGACTCGACTACGAGCAGTACTTC.

In its sample, this clonotype was seen a few times. The rearrangement uses TRBV3-1 and TRBJ1-2, with no clear D. The CDR3 extends over 14 amino acids. Germline V gene sequence: CDR1 LGHDT, CDR2 YNNKEL (reference sequence). V dropped 1 base and J dropped 4 bases, with 10 bases sitting between them. The CDR3 sequence is CASSQGPIAYGYTF. In nucleotides, the CDR3 is TGTGCCAGCAGCCAAGGACCAATTGCCTATGGCTACACCTTC. Full variable domain (outside the CDR3, taken from reference TRBV3-1 and TRBJ1-2): DTAVSQTPKYLVTQMGNDKSIKCEQNLGHDTMYWYKQDSKKFLKIMFSYNNKELIINETVPNRFSPKSPDKAHLNLHINSLELGDSAVYFCASSQGPIAYGYTFGSGTRLTVV.

This clonotype has a handful of counts. For the CDR3, the DNA is TGCGGAATTCAGGGTTCCGGGGCCAACGTCCTGACTTTC. This sequence encodes CGIQGSGANVLTF. The chain uses TRBV20-1 and TRBJ2-6; D is perhaps TRBD1 (5 bases). The CDR3 sequence is 13 residues long. Germline CDR1 and CDR2: DFQATT and SNEGSKA (reference sequence).

The chain recombines TRBV10-3 with TRBJ2-7, with TRBD2 as a possible D gene (5 bases). The CDR3 sequence is 16 residues long. Trimming took off 0 bases at V and 7 bases at J, with 19 bases between the two ends. Germline lookup yields CDR1 ENHRY and CDR2 SYGVKD. The CDR3 nucleotides are TGTGCCATCAGTGAGTCGATTGGACTCCACCGCTGGGAGCAGTACTTC. Translated, it gives CAISESIGLHRWEQYF.

The chain is built from TRBV5-1 and TRBJ2-1, with 7 bases identical to TRBD1. The junction had 2 bases not matched to a gene; V was cut back by 2 bases and J by 3 bases. CDR3 length: 14 amino acids. Germline CDR1 SGHRS, CDR2 YFSETQ. The CDR3, as DNA: TGCGCCAGCAGCTTCCAGGGGGTCTACAATGAGCAGTTCTTC. It codes for CASSFQGVYNEQFF. The full variable domain, its missing parts supplied by reference TRBV5-1 and TRBJ2-1, is KAGVTQTPRYLIKTRGQQVTLSCSPISGHRSVSWYQQTPGQGLQFLFEYFSETQRNKGNFPGRFSGRQFSNSRSEMNVSTLELGDSALYLCASSFQGVYNEQFFGPGTRLTVL.

This clonotype occurred a few times. The gene calls are TRBV20-1 and TRBJ2-3; D is possibly TRBD2 (6 bases). Trimming removed 6 bases at V and 6 bases at J, with 13 bases between. Germline V gene data show CDR1 as DFQATT and CDR2 as SNEGSKA (reference sequence). CDR3 length: 12 amino acids. The chain's CDR3 is CSARLGMDTQYF. DNA for the CDR3: TGCAGTGCCCGACTAGGCATGGATACGCAGTATTTT.